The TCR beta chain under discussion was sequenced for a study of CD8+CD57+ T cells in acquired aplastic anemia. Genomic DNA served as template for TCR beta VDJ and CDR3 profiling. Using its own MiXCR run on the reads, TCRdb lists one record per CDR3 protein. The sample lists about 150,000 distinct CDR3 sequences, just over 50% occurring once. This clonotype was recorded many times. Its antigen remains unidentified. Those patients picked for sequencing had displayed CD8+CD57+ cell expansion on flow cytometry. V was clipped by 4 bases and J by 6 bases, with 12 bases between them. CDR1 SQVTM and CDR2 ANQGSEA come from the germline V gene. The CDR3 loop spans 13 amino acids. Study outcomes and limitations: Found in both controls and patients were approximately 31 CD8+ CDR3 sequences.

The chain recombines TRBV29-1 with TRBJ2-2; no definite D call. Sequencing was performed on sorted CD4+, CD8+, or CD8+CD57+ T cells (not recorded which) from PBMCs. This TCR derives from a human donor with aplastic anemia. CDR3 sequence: CSVVQLGSGELFF. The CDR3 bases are TGCAGCGTTGTCCAATTGGGATCCGGGGAGCTGTTTTTT.